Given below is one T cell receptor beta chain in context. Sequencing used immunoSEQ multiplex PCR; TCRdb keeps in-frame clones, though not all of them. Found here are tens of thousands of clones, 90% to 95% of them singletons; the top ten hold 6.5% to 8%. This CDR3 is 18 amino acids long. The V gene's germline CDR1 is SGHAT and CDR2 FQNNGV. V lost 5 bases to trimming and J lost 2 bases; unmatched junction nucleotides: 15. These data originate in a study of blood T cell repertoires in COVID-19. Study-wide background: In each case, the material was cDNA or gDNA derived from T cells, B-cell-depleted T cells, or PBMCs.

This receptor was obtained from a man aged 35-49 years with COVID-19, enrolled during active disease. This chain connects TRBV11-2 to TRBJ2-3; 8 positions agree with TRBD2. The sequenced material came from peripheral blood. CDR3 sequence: CASSLQRTSGGNTDTQYF. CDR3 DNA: TGTGCCAGCAGCCTCCAGAGGACGAGCGGGGGCAACACAGATACGCAGTATTTT.